A single sample gave rise to the 5 T cell receptor beta chains below, sequenced in a study of the immune and genomic landscape of osteosarcoma. Clones were read by immunoSEQ multiplex PCR, and TCRdb kept only the in-frame ones, dropping some. The table has 5,500 to 7,500 clones, 60% to 80% seen once. Osteosarcoma specimens were post-treatment primary, local recurrence and metastasis tumors from poor-prognosis patients. The sequencing sample was made of osteosarcoma tumor tissue from the lung. These TCRs come from a human donor with osteosarcoma.

The chain couples TRBV6-7 to TRBJ2-7; D is undetermined. TRBV6-7 is an open reading frame, and its role is uncertain. Trimming cost V 4 bases and J 0 bases, with 7 bases left between them. CDR3 length equals 13 residues. For the CDR3, the DNA is TGTGCCAGCAGTTCCCGGGTCTCCTACGAGCAGTACTTC. Its protein is CASSSRVSYEQYF.

J is TRBJ2-7 and V is TRBV11-1; no clear D gene. The CDR3 covers 11 residues. CDR1 and CDR2 (germline): SGHAT, FQDESV (reference sequence). V lost 6 bases to trimming and J lost 6 bases, with 9 bases between them. Here the CDR3 DNA reads TGTGCCAGCAGTTCCTCCCTCGAGCAGTACTTC. It codes for CASSSSLEQYF.

The V gene is TRBV9, the J gene TRBJ1-1, with 10 bases aligning to TRBD1. Germline trimming cut 3 bases from V and 0 bases from J; bases unmatched to any gene: 2. This CDR3 has 15 residues. Germline-derived CDR1 and CDR2 are SGDLS and YYNGEE. The DNA of the CDR3 is TGTGCCAGCAGCGGGACAGGGGGATTGAACACTGAAGCTTTCTTT. This sequence encodes CASSGTGGLNTEAFF.

This clone was seen just once. This chain connects TRBV28 to TRBJ1-3; D call uncertain. The germline gives CDR1 MDHEN, CDR2 SYDVKM. This CDR3 contains 15 residues. Trimming took off 2 bases at V and 0 bases at J, with 8 bases between the two ends. CDR3 bases: TGTGCCAGCAGTTTAGACGGGAACTCTGGAAACACCATATATTTT. It translates to CASSLDGNSGNTIYF.

The chain is built from TRBV10-1 and TRBJ2-7; TRBD1 aligns across 8 bases. Germline V gives CDR1 WNHNN, CDR2 SYGVQD (reference sequence). J was trimmed by 6 bases and V by 8 bases; bases with no gene match: 9. The CDR3 extends over 13 amino acids. The CDR3 DNA sequence: TGCGCCAGCGGGAACAGGGGGTTTGGCGAGCAGTACTTC. This translates into CASGNRGFGEQYF.